Listed below are T cell receptor beta chains from one sample, sequenced in a study of T cell responses to AZD1222 COVID-19 vaccine. Here immunoSEQ multiplex PCR was the method, and the copy in TCRdb shows in-frame clones only, minus some. The sample includes 90,000 to 120,000 clones, 80% to 95% of them seen just once. The specimen was peripheral blood, collected 28 days after the second AZD1222 dose. These receptors all stem from an adult who received the AZD1222 COVID-19 vaccine. Both conserved end residues are part of each CDR3. A D gene is named only where the DNA matches it firmly. The listing skips clone size in some rows; elsewhere it reads once, few, many or a size class.

V	length	D	J	size	DNA	CDR3
TRBV11-3	13	NA	TRBJ1-4	NA	TGTGCCAGCAGCTTAGACTATGGTGAAAAACTGTTTTTT	CASSLDYGEKLFF
TRBV18	13	TRBD2	TRBJ2-7	NA	TGTGCCAGCTCACCGGGACTAGCTGGTGAGCAGTACTTC	CASSPGLAGEQYF
TRBV11-2	12	NA	TRBJ2-7	NA	TGTGCCAGCAGCCTACAGGGATACGAGCAGTACTTC	CASSLQGYEQYF
TRBV3-1/TRBV3-2	15	NA	TRBJ1-4	NA	TGTGCCAGCAGCCAAGACGGACACCCTTCTGAAAAACTGTTTTTT	CASSQDGHPSEKLFF
TRBV4-1	15	TRBD2	TRBJ2-5	NA	TGCGCCAGCAGCCAAGACCCTAGCGGGAGTAAGACCCAGTACTTC	CASSQDPSGSKTQYF
TRBV5-6	17	TRBD1	TRBJ1-1	NA	TGTGCCAGCAGCTTGTCAGGACAGGGGGTTCTCGGCACTGAAGCTTTCTTT	CASSLSGQGVLGTEAFF
TRBV28	13	NA	TRBJ2-2	NA	TGTGCCAGCAGTGTGGGGAACACCGGGGAGCTGTTTTTT	CASSVGNTGELFF
TRBV11-2	19	NA	TRBJ1-1	NA	TGTGCCAGCAGCCCCAAGACAGGCCTTATCGCCTCTAGGAACACTGAAGCTTTCTTT	CASSPKTGLIASRNTEAFF
TRBV6-5	15	TRBD1	TRBJ1-4	NA	TGTGCCAGCAGTTACTCGACAGGGATGAATGAAAAACTGTTTTTT	CASSYSTGMNEKLFF
TRBV29-1	14	NA	TRBJ2-1	NA	TGCAGCGGGGGTTGGGGAACTCCGGGCAATGAGCAGTTCTTC	CSGGWGTPGNEQFF
TRBV4-2	17	NA	TRBJ1-3	NA	TGTGCCAGCAGCATCACTCACCCCAAGGTCTCTGGAAACACCATATATTTT	CASSITHPKVSGNTIYF
TRBV4-1	15	NA	TRBJ2-1	NA	TGCGCCAGCAGCCAAGAGGCTAGCTCCTACAATGAGCAGTTCTTC	CASSQEASSYNEQFF
TRBV27	15	TRBD1	TRBJ2-1	once	TGTGCCACCAGGAGGGACAGGGGACCCTCGAGTGAGCAGTTCTTC	CATRRDRGPSSEQFF
TRBV2	13	NA	TRBJ1-1	NA	TGTGCCAGCAGTCAGGGATTGAACACTGAAGCTTTCTTT	CASSQGLNTEAFF
TRBV25-1	17	NA	TRBJ1-6	NA	TGTGCCAGCAGTGAGTACGGCCCGAGCTCCTATAATTCACCCCTCCACTTT	CASSEYGPSSYNSPLHF
TRBV27	14	NA	TRBJ1-5	NA	TGTGCCAGCAGTTTATCATCTGCTAATCAGCCCCAGCATTTT	CASSLSSANQPQHF
TRBV6-2/TRBV6-3	12	NA	TRBJ2-3	NA	TGTGCCAGCAGCGAACACCGGTGGCCGCAGTATTTT	CASSEHRWPQYF
TRBV7-2	12	NA	TRBJ2-1	NA	TGTGCCAGCAGCTTAGCGACTACCCAAGGGGTCTTC	CASSLATTQGVF
TRBV11-3	19	NA	TRBJ1-4	once	TGTGCCAGCAGCTTAGATCAAGACCGATCTAGAGGGACTAATGAAAAACTGTTTTTT	CASSLDQDRSRGTNEKLFF
TRBV28	12	NA	TRBJ2-7	NA	TGTGCCAGCAGTTTAGAGGGGCGCGAGCAGTACTTC	CASSLEGREQYF
TRBV5-1	15	NA	TRBJ2-3	NA	TGCGCCAGCAGCTTGGGTGGGGTCGGCACAGATACGCAGTATTTT	CASSLGGVGTDTQYF
TRBV5-1	15	NA	TRBJ2-2	NA	TGCGCCAGCAGCTTAAAAGGGGAGAACACCGGGGAGCTGTTTTTT	CASSLKGENTGELFF
TRBV16	17	TRBD1	TRBJ2-7	NA	TGTGCCAGCAGCCAAACCGGACAGGGGTCGGTAGCCTACGAGCAGTACTTC	CASSQTGQGSVAYEQYF
TRBV18	14	TRBD1	TRBJ1-2	once	TGTGCCAGCTCCCCGGACAGGGTTAACTATGGCTACACCTTC	CASSPDRVNYGYTF
TRBV6-6	12	NA	TRBJ2-7	NA	TGTGCCAGTTCGGGACTTTCCTACGAGCAGTACTTC	CASSGLSYEQYF
TRBV27	15	NA	TRBJ2-5	NA	TGTGCCAGCAGTTTATCGACTACTTACCAAGAGACCCAGTACTTC	CASSLSTTYQETQYF
TRBV6-5	15	TRBD1	TRBJ1-6	NA	TGTGCCAGCAGTTACGGGGACAGGTGGAATTCACCCCTCCACTTT	CASSYGDRWNSPLHF
TRBV7-2	17	NA	TRBJ1-5	NA	TGTGCCAGCAGCCCTTATCAGGGGAGAGATAGCAATCAGCCCCAGCATTTT	CASSPYQGRDSNQPQHF
TRBV29-1	13	TRBD2	TRBJ2-7	NA	TGCAGCGTGGTGACAGCGGGAGGGAACGAGCAGTACTTC	CSVVTAGGNEQYF
TRBV2	15	TRBD2	TRBJ2-1	NA	TGTGCCAGCAGTGAGACTAGCGCCTCCTACAATGAGCAGTTCTTC	CASSETSASYNEQFF
TRBV6-5	13	NA	TRBJ1-2	NA	TGTGCCAGCAGTCCCGGGGTAAACTATGGCTACACCTTC	CASSPGVNYGYTF
TRBV5-4	16	NA	TRBJ1-1	NA	TGTGCCAGCAGCTTAGGTCCTTACAGGGAACACACTGAAGCTTTCTTT	CASSLGPYREHTEAFF
TRBV7-9	13	TRBD1	TRBJ1-6	NA	TGTGCCAGCAGCTGGGACAGCGGTTCACCCCTCCACTTT	CASSWDSGSPLHF